Listed here is a single T cell receptor (beta chain). Its antigen is still unknown. Per-base quality was not reported, and no clone a single base away is much larger than it. The record originates from a study of blood T cell repertoires in COVID-19 (dated by TCRdb to 2018 to 2021). Turning to the overall study: Samples from collaborators originated in the United States, Italy and Spain and spanned both the acute and convalescent phases of COVID-19. The samples were drawn from the first 160 participants of the ongoing ImmuneRACE study and from over a thousand subjects provided by 6 global collaborators. Where available, HLA class I and class II types were obtained from metadata supplied by the sample provider rather than from assay-based typing. The repertoires were released in a freely available public database meant as a resource for research on the immune response to SARS-CoV-2. The dataset comprised deeply sampled blood TCRbeta repertoires from subjects exposed to, actively infected with, or recovered from COVID-19. Sample metadata almost always included a de-identified subject ID, COVID-19 status, age in years and sex. The prospective study material was composed of cDNA or gDNA derived from T cells, B-cell-depleted T cells, or PBMCs.

The immunoSEQ Assay, a bias-controlled multiplex PCR, was used to amplify TCRbeta CDR3 regions from genomic DNA. In the source study's methods: The number of nucleated cells in each sample was estimated by amplification of reference gene primers within the assay. Sequence reads were collapsed and filtered to measure the absolute abundance of every unique TCRbeta CDR3 rearrangement. For each sample, productive Simpson clonality was calculated as the square root of Simpson's diversity index across productive rearrangements. TCRdb mirrors the immuneACCESS table, restricted to in-frame sequences. Some clones are absent from its copies; in checked studies, under half trace to an unresolved V gene, and the reason for the others is unknown. D and trimming come from the DNA, and the V and J calls and clone size come from that table. This sample holds some 80,000 clones; around 80% were observed only once. In total, the top ten clones hold 15% to 20% of the sample.

The CDR3, from cysteine to phenylalanine, totals 17 residues. Only the CDR3 region is kept as DNA, spanning 51 bases read in frame from base 1. Trimming at the junction amounts to 2 bases on V and 4 bases on J, and the germline ends lie 20 bases apart. CDR1 and CDR2 are read off the germline V gene as LGHNA and YSLEER. Study-wide conclusions, independent of this receptor: Clinical and demographic metadata were provided uncurated, with the amount varying by source and participant.

Whole blood was collected in K2EDTA tubes by collaborating institutions according to the institutions' own protocols. For TCRbeta analysis, collaborator samples were shipped as frozen whole blood, as isolated PBMCs, or as DNA extracted from either sample type. This receptor was identified in a woman older than 75 with active or convalescent COVID-19. The chain is encoded by TRBV4-3 joined to TRBJ2-5, with TRBD1 as a weak D call on 5 bases. The specimen was peripheral blood. The DNA is TGCGCCAGCAGCCAATCATCCTTCTCAGGGTTGGGAGAGACCCAGTACTTC. This translates into CASSQSSFSGLGETQYF.